These T cell receptor beta chains were read from a single sample in a study of cytomegalovirus exposure and HLA in healthy donors. Sequencing was performed with immunoSEQ multiplex PCR; in TCRdb, only in-frame clones are kept and a portion is missing. Of about 55,000 clones detected, about 77% appear once; the ten largest clones hold around 2.4%. Sample: PBMCs. Receptor source: a female donor in good health and CMV-seronegative. CDR3s include the opening cysteine and the closing phenylalanine or tryptophan. The D gene is left open where the match is weak. Clone size is given for some rows only: seen once, a few or many times, or a class if the clone is expanded.

V gene,D gene,J gene,clone size,CDR3 DNA,CDR3 protein
TRBV18,TRBD2,TRBJ2-3,-,TGTGCCAGCTCACCTTACTTAAGACTAGCGCCGAGCACAGATACGCAGTATTTT,CASSPYLRLAPSTDTQYF
TRBV18,-,TRBJ2-7,-,TGTGCCAGCTCACTTTCGGCAGGCTACGAGCAGTACTTC,CASSLSAGYEQYF
TRBV2,TRBD1,TRBJ2-7,once,TGTGCCAGCAGTGATGACAGGGTCTACGAGCAGTACTTC,CASSDDRVYEQYF
TRBV13,-,TRBJ2-1,-,TGTGCCAGCAGCTTATTAGGCGGGGCCTCCTACAATGAGCAGTTCTTC,CASSLLGGASYNEQFF
TRBV29-1,-,TRBJ2-3,-,TGCAGCGCGGGGGATACGCAGTATTTT,CSAGDTQYF
TRBV5-4,TRBD2,TRBJ2-2,-,TGTGCCAGCAGCCCCGGGACTAGTACGAACACCGGGGAGCTGTTTTTT,CASSPGTSTNTGELFF
TRBV5-4,-,TRBJ1-5,once,TGTGCCAGCAGCGATCAGGGAGGGGATCAGCCCCAGCATTTT,CASSDQGGDQPQHF
TRBV28,-,TRBJ1-1,-,TGTGCCAGCAGCCCCTGGAGTGGACAGCAGAACACTGAAGCTTTCTTT,CASSPWSGQQNTEAFF
TRBV5-8,TRBD2,TRBJ2-7,few,TGTGCCAGCAGCGGCGGGTCCTCTCTAGCGGGACTCTACGAGCAGTACTTC,CASSGGSSLAGLYEQYF
TRBV6-5,TRBD1,TRBJ2-7,-,TGTGCCAGCACCCCGGGACAGGGGTACGAGCAGTACTTC,CASTPGQGYEQYF
TRBV6-5,-,TRBJ1-3,-,TGTGCCAGCAGTTACTTACAGGGTGTCTCTGGAAACACCATATATTTT,CASSYLQGVSGNTIYF
TRBV28,TRBD2,TRBJ2-7,-,TGTGCCAGCAGTTTTTTAAGACTAGCGGGGGGCGAGCAGTACTTC,CASSFLRLAGGEQYF
TRBV2,TRBD1,TRBJ1-5,-,TGTGCCAGCAGACTAGGGGGGACAGGGGGTCAGCCCCAGCATTTT,CASRLGGTGGQPQHF
TRBV29-1,-,TRBJ1-1,-,TGCAGCGTTGCGGGGGATAGTCGCGATGTATCCACTGAAGCTTTCTTT,CSVAGDSRDVSTEAFF
TRBV2,-,TRBJ1-1,once,TGTGCCAGCGCAGGGCTTCCTACCACTGAAGCTTTCTTT,CASAGLPTTEAFF